Below are 27 T cell receptor beta chains sequenced from a single sample in a study of cytomegalovirus exposure and HLA in healthy donors. Vbeta (60) and Jbeta (13) primers were used in the PCR. TCRdb's copy holds only in-frame clones and misses some; the assay was immunoSEQ multiplex PCR. In the table there are about 150,000 clones, roughly 70% of which are singletons. Sequences were obtained from PBMCs. Receptors were obtained from a man aged 40-49 years in good health and CMV-seronegative.

V is TRBV4-1 and J is TRBJ2-3, with TRBD1 matching 11 bases. Germline V lookup: CDR1 MGHRA, CDR2 YSYEKL. The CDR3 is made up of 15 amino acids. Losses at the gene ends were 4 bases for V and 5 bases for J; bases not matched to a gene: 5. The DNA for the CDR3 is TGCGCCAGCAGCCCCATGGGGACAGGGGGAGATACGCAGTATTTT. This codes for CASSPMGTGGDTQYF.

The chain couples TRBV11-3 to TRBJ1-1, with 8 bases lining up with TRBD1. With 11 bases clipped from V and 1 base from J, the junction kept 9 bases outside the gene matches. The germline gives CDR1 SGHNT, CDR2 YENEEA. The CDR3 covers 14 residues. The CDR3 sequence is CASEQGQANTEAFF. The CDR3 DNA reads as TGTGCCTCAGAGCAGGGACAGGCGAACACTGAAGCTTTCTTT.

The chain has TRBV5-6 and TRBJ2-1; 13 nucleotides match TRBD2. Germline CDR1 SGHDT, CDR2 YYEEEE. The CDR3 has 17 amino acids. With 6 bases clipped from V and 9 bases from J, the junction kept 15 bases outside the gene matches. CDR3 region: CASNLKAGLAGETEQFF. In DNA form, the CDR3 reads TGTGCCAGCAACCTCAAGGCAGGACTAGCGGGAGAAACTGAGCAGTTCTTC.

The rearrangement joins TRBV10-3 to TRBJ2-3, with 9 bases that match TRBD2. Germline-derived CDR1 and CDR2 are ENHRY and SYGVKD. The J segment lost 5 bases and the V segment lost 7 bases, leaving 10 bases of the junction unmatched. The CDR3 runs 15 residues. CDR3 amino acids: CAITNGAGGQDTQYF. CDR3 nucleotides: TGTGCCATCACAAATGGGGCGGGAGGGCAAGATACGCAGTATTTT.

V and J are TRBV5-6 and TRBJ1-4; weak D call: TRBD1 (5 bases). CDR1 SGHDT and CDR2 YYEEEE come from the germline V gene. The CDR3 has 15 residues. V was trimmed by 0 bases and J by 6 bases, leaving 12 bases between them. Written as DNA, the CDR3 is TGTGCCAGCAGCTTGGGGGCAGGGACTCATGAAAAACTGTTTTTT. Amino acids: CASSLGAGTHEKLFF.

The sample holds one count of this clone. CDR3 in DNA: TGTGCCAGCAGTGAATTCTCCAGCAATGAGCAGTTCTTC. Protein sequence: CASSEFSSNEQFF. V usage is TRBV25-1 and J usage is TRBJ2-1, with unresolved D. Trimming removed 1 base at V and 6 bases at J, with 7 bases between. Germline-derived CDR1 and CDR2 are MGHDK and SYGVNS. The CDR3 loop spans 13 amino acids.

The table lists this clone with a count of one. CDR3 coding DNA: TGTGCCAGCAGTCAAGCGGGGGGCACAGATACGCAGTATTTT. Translated: CASSQAGGTDTQYF. This chain joins TRBV6-5 and TRBJ2-3; the match to TRBD2 covers 8 bases. Germline trimming cut 5 bases from V and 1 base from J; bases unmatched to any gene: 2. The CDR3 is 14 amino acids. CDR1 and CDR2 from the germline V gene are MNHEY and SVGAGI.

This rearrangement joins TRBV29-1 to TRBJ1-1, with TRBD1 identical over 11 bases. J was trimmed by 7 bases and V by 7 bases; bases with no gene match: 8. The CDR3 spans 13 residues. CDR1 is SQVTM and CDR2 is ANQGSEA in the germline V gene. The CDR3 here is CSGRDRGYNEAFF. The CDR3, as DNA: TGCAGCGGGCGGGACAGGGGGTATAATGAAGCTTTCTTT.

The chain has TRBV6-5 and TRBJ2-7; 11 bases map to TRBD2. Germline-derived CDR1 and CDR2 are MNHEY and SVGAGI. V shed 2 bases, J shed 3 bases, and the junction held 3 bases outside the gene matches. CDR3 length equals 15 residues. CDR3 region: CASSYTGLADYEQYF. CDR3 sequence (DNA): TGTGCCAGCAGTTACACGGGACTAGCGGACTACGAGCAGTACTTC.

The V gene is TRBV7-6, the J gene TRBJ2-3; no reliable D call. This CDR3 is 14 amino acids long. V lost 3 bases, J lost 2 bases, and 9 bases lay in between. Germline loops: CDR1 SGHVS, CDR2 FNYEAQ. In DNA form, the CDR3 reads TGTGCCAGCAGCTTCAGCGAAAACACAGATACGCAGTATTTT. As protein: CASSFSENTDTQYF.

This clone was seen a few times. V usage is TRBV7-7 and J usage is TRBJ2-7, with 9 nucleotides matching TRBD2. CDR3 length: 17 residues. J lost 0 bases, V lost 5 bases, and 11 bases had no gene match. Germline CDR1 and CDR2: SSHAT and FNYEAQ (reference sequence). CDR3 in amino acids: CASSKDPNSGSSYEQYF. In DNA form, the CDR3 reads TGTGCCAGCAGCAAGGACCCTAATAGCGGGAGCTCCTACGAGCAGTACTTC.

The rearrangement uses TRBV4-1 and TRBJ2-1; D not certain. CDR1 and CDR2 from the germline V gene are MGHRA and YSYEKL. The CDR3 loop spans 13 amino acids. With 1 base removed from V and 7 bases from J, the gap between germline ends came to 8 bases. The CDR3 sequence is CASSQVSGNEQFF. The CDR3 region has the DNA TGCGCCAGCAGCCAAGTATCCGGGAATGAGCAGTTCTTC.

This chain links TRBV4-1 with TRBJ2-1; D perhaps matches TRBD2 (5 bases). The length of the CDR3 is 14 residues. Per germline, CDR1 MGHRA and CDR2 YSYEKL. Trimming took 1 base from V and 10 from J, leaving 14 bases between them. The CDR3: CASSQGYPGMEQFF. The CDR3 nucleotides are TGCGCCAGCAGCCAAGGCTACCCGGGAATGGAGCAGTTCTTC.

For the CDR3, the DNA is TGTGCCAGCAGCCAAGCCCAGGCCATCTACGAGCAGTACTTC. It encodes CASSQAQAIYEQYF. The chain recombines TRBV14 with TRBJ2-7; D is uncertain. This CDR3 spans 14 amino acids. Germline CDR1 reads SGHDN; CDR2 reads FVKESK. Trimming removed 1 base from V and 3 bases from J, with 10 bases in between.

This sequence joins TRBV5-8 and TRBJ2-7; a weak D match, TRBD2 (6 bases). CDR1 is SGHTS and CDR2 is YDEGEE in the germline V gene. V lost 7 bases, J lost 3 bases, and 14 bases lay in between. The CDR3 has 13 residues. CDR3 residues: CASQLQGGYEQYF. CDR3 DNA sequence: TGTGCCAGCCAACTCCAGGGAGGCTACGAGCAGTACTTC.

The rearrangement links TRBV5-1 to TRBJ1-5, with TRBD1 as a possible D gene (5 bases). CDR1 is SGHRS, CDR2 YFSETQ, per germline. The CDR3 is 14 residues long. V lost 2 bases and J lost 7, with 13 bases in between. In DNA, the CDR3 is TGCGCCAGCAGCTTTCAGGGTGACGGGCAGCCCCAGCATTTT. Its protein product is CASSFQGDGQPQHF.

The chain uses TRBV5-1 and TRBJ1-1; no reliable D call. The ends were cut back, 1 base at V and 0 bases at J, with 13 bases in the middle. The germline V gene encodes CDR1 SGHRS and CDR2 YFSETQ. This CDR3 is built from 16 residues. This CDR3 is CASSLNSVALNTEAFF. Written as DNA, the CDR3 is TGCGCCAGCAGCTTGAATTCAGTAGCGCTGAACACTGAAGCTTTCTTT.

The chain combines TRBV7-6 with TRBJ2-2; TRBD1 is a possible D gene (6 bases). Between the trimmed V and J ends, which lost 5 bases and 0 bases, there was a span of 10 bases. CDR1 is SGHVS and CDR2 is FNYEAQ in the germline V gene. The CDR3 is 15 amino acids. The CDR3, as DNA: TGTGCCAGCAGCCAGAGGACAGCGAACACCGGGGAGCTGTTTTTT. It specifies CASSQRTANTGELFF.

The chain is built from TRBV6-1 and TRBJ2-5; no definite D call. The CDR3 covers 13 residues. Looked up from germline, CDR1 is MNHNS and CDR2 is SASEGT. The V end was cut by 3 bases, the J end by 1 base, with 6 bases between. This chain's CDR3 is CASSDGSQETQYF. In DNA form, the CDR3 reads TGTGCCAGCAGTGATGGCAGCCAAGAGACCCAGTACTTC.

The V and J genes are TRBV2 and TRBJ2-5; 9 bases are a match to TRBD1. Losses at the gene ends were 8 bases for V and 5 bases for J; bases not matched to a gene: 9. The CDR3 is made up of 14 amino acids. Germline-derived CDR1 and CDR2 are SNHLY and FYNNEI. The CDR3 loop is CASGIQGARETQYF. DNA for the CDR3: TGTGCCAGCGGGATACAGGGGGCGCGGGAGACCCAGTACTTC.

On this clone itself: One junction end does not reproduce the germline sequence, and a read error may be involved. The chain couples TRBV6-5 to TRBJ1-2; 9 positions match TRBD1. Germline assignment: CDR1 MNHEY and CDR2 SVGAGI. The CDR3 spans 12 residues. This chain's CDR3 is CASSRQGENPLF. The CDR3, as DNA: TGTGCCAGCAGTAGACAGGGGGAAAATCCCCTCTTC.

The genes are TRBV4-3 and TRBJ2-3; possible D gene TRBD1, 7 bases. V gave up 0 bases and J gave up 6 bases, with 25 bases separating them. Germline assignment: CDR1 LGHNA and CDR2 YSLEER. This CDR3 region has 19 residues. The CDR3 DNA reads TGCGCCAGCAGCCAAGATCGCACGAGGGCAGGGGGGTCTGGGGATACGCAGTATTTT. This encodes CASSQDRTRAGGSGDTQYF.

This clone was seen a handful of times. Other nucleotide sequences in the sample specify the same CDR3. The chain employs TRBV7-9 and TRBJ2-7; D not certain. Germline V gene lookup returns CDR1 SEHNR and CDR2 FQNEAQ (reference sequence). Trimming left V 5 bases short and J 1 base short, with 9 bases between. CDR3 length equals 13 residues. CDR3 residues: CASSPPASYEQYF. CDR3 DNA sequence: TGTGCCAGCAGCCCCCCCGCGTCCTACGAGCAGTACTTC.

The chain links TRBV5-6 to TRBJ2-3; D gene ambiguous. V was shortened by 1 base and J by 1 base, with 13 bases between the two germline ends. The CDR3 has 16 residues. Germline V CDR1 and CDR2: SGHDT, YYEEEE. Here the CDR3 DNA reads TGTGCCAGCAGCTTGTGGCCGTGGAGTCGCACAGATACGCAGTATTTT. This translates into CASSLWPWSRTDTQYF.

The rearrangement joins TRBV11-2 to TRBJ2-1; D may be TRBD2 (5 bases). The CDR3 sequence is 14 residues long. The V end was cut by 3 bases, the J end by 7 bases, with 13 bases between. Germline V CDR1 and CDR2: SGHAT, FQNNGV. The CDR3: CASSLREPVNEQFF. CDR3 sequence (DNA): TGTGCCAGCAGCTTGAGGGAGCCGGTAAATGAGCAGTTCTTC.

A few counts support this clone. The chain joins TRBV4-1 to TRBJ1-4; D is undetermined. Deletions cut 4 bases from V and 8 bases from J, with 8 bases between. CDR1 is MGHRA and CDR2 is YSYEKL in the germline V gene. CDR3 size: 12 residues. In DNA, the CDR3 is TGCGCCAGCAGCCTCGACGGGGAAAAACTGTTTTTT. Protein: CASSLDGEKLFF.

This clone has a handful of counts. This chain uses TRBV6-5 with TRBJ2-1, with 9 bases matching TRBD2. Per the germline V gene, CDR1 is MNHEY and CDR2 is SVGAGI. This CDR3 is 16 amino acids long. Trimming cost V 4 bases and J 9 bases; bases outside gene matches: 13. This CDR3 reads CASSSPRAGGPSEQFF. The CDR3 DNA sequence: TGTGCCAGCAGTTCCCCCCGGGCGGGAGGGCCAAGTGAGCAGTTCTTC.